This TCR beta chain originates from a study of blood T cell repertoires in COVID-19. As processed by the authors: Reference gene primer amplification gave nucleated cell count estimates. Using immunoSEQ multiplex PCR, the repertoire was profiled, and TCRdb retains in-frame clones only, with some absent. The DNA gave D and trimming, while V, J and clone size come from that table. The sample lists some 280,000 clones; approximately 89% were seen once. Germline-derived CDR1 and CDR2 are SQVTM and ANQGSEA. The CDR3 contains 14 residues. V lost 6 bases to trimming and J lost 4 bases, with 19 bases between them.

The chain recombines TRBV29-1 with TRBJ2-7; D possibly corresponds to TRBD2 (5 bases). This clonotype originated in a woman in her fifties or sixties with acute or convalescent COVID-19. Sequencing used peripheral blood. CDR3 sequence reads: CSVSARFGEYEQYF. Written as DNA, the CDR3 is TGCAGCGTAAGTGCAAGGTTCGGGGAGTACGAGCAGTACTTC.